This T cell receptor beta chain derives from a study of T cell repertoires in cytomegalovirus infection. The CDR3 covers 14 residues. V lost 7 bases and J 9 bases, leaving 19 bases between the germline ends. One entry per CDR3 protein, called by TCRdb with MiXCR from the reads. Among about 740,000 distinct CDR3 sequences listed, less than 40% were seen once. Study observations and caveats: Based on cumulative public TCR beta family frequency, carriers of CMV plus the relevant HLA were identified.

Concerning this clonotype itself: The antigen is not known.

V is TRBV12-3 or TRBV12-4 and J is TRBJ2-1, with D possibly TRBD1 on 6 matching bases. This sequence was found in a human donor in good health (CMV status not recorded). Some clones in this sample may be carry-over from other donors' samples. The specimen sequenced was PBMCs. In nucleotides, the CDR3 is TGTGCCAGCACCCGATTACAGGGTGTGGGTGAGCAGTTCTTC. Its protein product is CASTRLQGVGEQFF.